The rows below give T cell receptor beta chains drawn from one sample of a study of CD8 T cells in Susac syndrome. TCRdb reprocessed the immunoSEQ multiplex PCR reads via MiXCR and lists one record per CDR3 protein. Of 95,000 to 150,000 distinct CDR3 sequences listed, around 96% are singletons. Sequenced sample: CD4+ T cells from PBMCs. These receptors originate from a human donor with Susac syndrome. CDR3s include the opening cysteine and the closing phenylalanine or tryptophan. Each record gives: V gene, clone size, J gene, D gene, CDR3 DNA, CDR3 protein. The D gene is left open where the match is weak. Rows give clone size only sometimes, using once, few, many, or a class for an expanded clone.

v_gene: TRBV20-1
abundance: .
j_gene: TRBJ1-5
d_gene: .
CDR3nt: TGCAGTGCTAGAGCCCCGGTGGCTAATCAGCCCCAGCATTTT
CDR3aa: CSARAPVANQPQHF

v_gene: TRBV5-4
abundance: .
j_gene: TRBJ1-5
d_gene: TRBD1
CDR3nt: TGTGCCAGCAGTCCAGGACAGGGGGCAGGTCAGCCCCAGCATTTT
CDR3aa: CASSPGQGAGQPQHF

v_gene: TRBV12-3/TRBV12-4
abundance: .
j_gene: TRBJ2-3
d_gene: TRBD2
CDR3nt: TGTGCCAGCAGGCCGGGACTAGCGGTCGATACGCAGTATTTT
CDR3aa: CASRPGLAVDTQYF

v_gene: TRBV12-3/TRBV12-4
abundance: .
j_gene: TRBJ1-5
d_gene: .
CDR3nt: TGTGCCAGCAGCTACTCGGGGTGGAATCAGCCCCAGCATTTT
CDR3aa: CASSYSGWNQPQHF

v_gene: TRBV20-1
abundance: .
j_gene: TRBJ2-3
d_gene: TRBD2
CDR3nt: TGCAGTGCTAGCCTCGCGGGGGTACAAGATACGCAGTATTTT
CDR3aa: CSASLAGVQDTQYF

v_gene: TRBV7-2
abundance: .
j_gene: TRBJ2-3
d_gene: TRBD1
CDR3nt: TGTGCCAGCAGCTTCCGTTACACAGGGGATAACGCAGATACGCAGTATTTT
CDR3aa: CASSFRYTGDNADTQYF

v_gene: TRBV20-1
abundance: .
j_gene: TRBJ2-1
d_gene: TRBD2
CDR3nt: TGCAGTGCTAGTCCGGCGGGAGGGCCGGGCGAGCAGTTCTTC
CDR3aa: CSASPAGGPGEQFF

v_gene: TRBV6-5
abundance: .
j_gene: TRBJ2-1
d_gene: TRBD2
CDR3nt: TGTGCCAGCAGTTACTCCAGCGGGAGCTCCTACAATGAGCAGTTCTTC
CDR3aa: CASSYSSGSSYNEQFF

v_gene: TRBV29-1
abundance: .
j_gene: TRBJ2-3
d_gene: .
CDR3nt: TGCAGCGTTGAAGGGTCCGGAGGGGGCACAGATACGCAGTATTTT
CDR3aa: CSVEGSGGGTDTQYF

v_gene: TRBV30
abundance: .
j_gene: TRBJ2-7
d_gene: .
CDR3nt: TGCGCTACTAGCAGATCCTACGAGCAGTACTTC
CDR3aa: CATSRSYEQYF

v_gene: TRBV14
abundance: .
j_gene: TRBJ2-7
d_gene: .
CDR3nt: TGTGCCAGCAGCCAAGTCGGGACCTTCCTAGAGCAGTACTTC
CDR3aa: CASSQVGTFLEQYF

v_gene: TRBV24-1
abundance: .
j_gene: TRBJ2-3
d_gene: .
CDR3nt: TGTGCCACCAGTGCGGGGGATTTCACAGATACGCAGTATTTT
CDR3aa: CATSAGDFTDTQYF

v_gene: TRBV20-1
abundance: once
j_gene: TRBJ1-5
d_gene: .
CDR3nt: TGCAGTGCTAGAGATTTTTCCAGGGACCTACCCGGTTACCAGCATTTT
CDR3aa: CSARDFSRDLPGYQHF

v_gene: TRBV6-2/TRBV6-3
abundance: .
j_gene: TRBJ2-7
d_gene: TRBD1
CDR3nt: TGTGCCAGCAGTGGACAGGACGCGATGGCCTACGAGCAGTACTTC
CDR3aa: CASSGQDAMAYEQYF

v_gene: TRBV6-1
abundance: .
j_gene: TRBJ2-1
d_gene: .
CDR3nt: TGTGCCAGCAGTGAAGCGGGGTTAAAGTCGGTTCATGAGCAGTTCTTC
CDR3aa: CASSEAGLKSVHEQFF

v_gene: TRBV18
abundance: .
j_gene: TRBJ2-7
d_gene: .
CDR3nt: TGTGCCAGCTCCCGAGGAAACTACGAGCAGTACTTC
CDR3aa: CASSRGNYEQYF

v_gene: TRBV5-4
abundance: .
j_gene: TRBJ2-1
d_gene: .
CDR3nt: TGTGCCAGCAGTTTACAGCGAACCTCTAACTACAATGAGCAGTTCTTC
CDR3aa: CASSLQRTSNYNEQFF

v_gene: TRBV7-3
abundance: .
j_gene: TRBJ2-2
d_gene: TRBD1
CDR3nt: TGTGCCAGCACCCCCGGGACAGGGAGCACCGGGGAGCTGTTTTTT
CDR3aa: CASTPGTGSTGELFF

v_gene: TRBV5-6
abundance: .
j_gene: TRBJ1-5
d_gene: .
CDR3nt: TGTGCCAGCAGCGTAAAGTGGAATCAGCCCCAGCATTTT
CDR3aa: CASSVKWNQPQHF

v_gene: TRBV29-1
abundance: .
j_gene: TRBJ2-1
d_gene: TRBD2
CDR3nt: TGCAGCGTTGAAGGGGGGGGCTCCTACAATGAGCAGTTCTTC
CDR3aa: CSVEGGGSYNEQFF

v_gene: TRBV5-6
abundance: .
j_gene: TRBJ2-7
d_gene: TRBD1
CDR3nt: TGTGCCAGCAGCCGGACAGGGCGCGAGCAGTACTTC
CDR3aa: CASSRTGREQYF

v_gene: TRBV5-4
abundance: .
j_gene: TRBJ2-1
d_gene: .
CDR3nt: TGTGCCAGCAGCCTATCACTTACAGGGACCTCGGTCAATGAGCAGTTCTTC
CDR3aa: CASSLSLTGTSVNEQFF

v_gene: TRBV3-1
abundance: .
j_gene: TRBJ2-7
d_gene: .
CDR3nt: TGTGCCAGCAGCCACCGAGGCTACGAGCAGTACTTC
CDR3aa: CASSHRGYEQYF

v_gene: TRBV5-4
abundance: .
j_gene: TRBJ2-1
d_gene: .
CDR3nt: TGTGCCAGCAGCTTGGTGGACAATGAGCAGTTCTTC
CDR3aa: CASSLVDNEQFF

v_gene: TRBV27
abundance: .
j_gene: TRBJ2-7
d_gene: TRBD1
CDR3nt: TGTGCCAGCAGTTTCACCGGGACAGTAAACTCCTACGAGCAGTACTTC
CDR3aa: CASSFTGTVNSYEQYF

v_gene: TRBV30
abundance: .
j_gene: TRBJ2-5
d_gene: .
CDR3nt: TGTGCTCTTGGCCTTGACAGGTCCAGGGAGACCCAGTACTTC
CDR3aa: CALGLDRSRETQYF

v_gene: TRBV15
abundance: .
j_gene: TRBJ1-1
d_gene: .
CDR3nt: TGTGCCACCAGCAGAGAGACGGGTGGGGCTGAAGCTTTCTTT
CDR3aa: CATSRETGGAEAFF

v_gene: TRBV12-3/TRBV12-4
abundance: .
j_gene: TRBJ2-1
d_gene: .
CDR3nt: TGTGCCAGCACCAAGGACCCGAACACTTACAATGAGCAGTTCTTC
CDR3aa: CASTKDPNTYNEQFF

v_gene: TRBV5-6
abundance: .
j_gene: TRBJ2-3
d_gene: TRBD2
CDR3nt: TGTGCCAGCAGCTTGGTGGCTAGCGGGATGGGAGATACGCAGTATTTT
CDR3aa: CASSLVASGMGDTQYF

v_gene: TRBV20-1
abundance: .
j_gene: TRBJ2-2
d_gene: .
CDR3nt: TGCAGTGCCCGGGACCGAGTCACCGGGGAGCTGTTTTTT
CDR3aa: CSARDRVTGELFF

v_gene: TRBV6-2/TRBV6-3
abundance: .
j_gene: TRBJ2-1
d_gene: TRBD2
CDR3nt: TGTGCCAGCAGTTACCAGAGGGAGGGCCCCTACAATGAGCAGTTCTTC
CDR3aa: CASSYQREGPYNEQFF

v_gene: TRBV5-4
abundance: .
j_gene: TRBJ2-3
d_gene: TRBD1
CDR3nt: TGTGCCAGCAGCTCCGGACAGGTAGCAGATACGCAGTATTTT
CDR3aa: CASSSGQVADTQYF

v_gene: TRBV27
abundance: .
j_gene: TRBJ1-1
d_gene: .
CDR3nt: TGTGCCAGCAGTTCAATCACGATGAACACTGAAGCTTTCTTT
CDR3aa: CASSSITMNTEAFF

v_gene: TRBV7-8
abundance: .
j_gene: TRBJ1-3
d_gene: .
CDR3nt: TGTGCCAGCAGCTTACAAATCGTTGGAAACACCATATATTTT
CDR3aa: CASSLQIVGNTIYF

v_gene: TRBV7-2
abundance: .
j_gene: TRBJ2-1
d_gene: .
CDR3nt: TGTGCCAACAGACCAGGGAGGCGGTCAAATGAGCAGTTCTTC
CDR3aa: CANRPGRRSNEQFF